The clone carrying this T cell receptor (beta chain) was counted a few times. Germline loops: CDR1 SGHAT, CDR2 FQNNGV. V was clipped by 5 bases and J by 7 bases; unmatched bases: 12. The CDR3 sequence is 15 residues long. This sample was included in a study of shared clonotypes between healthy human individuals. The method was immunoSEQ multiplex PCR; TCRdb's version includes in-frame clones alone and lacks a portion of them. The sample has about half a million clones, roughly three quarters seen once. The TCR comes from a woman between 40 and 55 years old in good health. Some clones in this sample may be carry-over from other donors' samples. The source material was PBMCs. The chain employs TRBV11-2 and TRBJ2-7; 9 bases align to TRBD1. CDR3 amino acids: CASSQSGTGLGEQYF. In nucleotides, the CDR3 is TGTGCCAGCAGCCAATCCGGGACAGGGCTGGGAGAGCAGTACTTC.